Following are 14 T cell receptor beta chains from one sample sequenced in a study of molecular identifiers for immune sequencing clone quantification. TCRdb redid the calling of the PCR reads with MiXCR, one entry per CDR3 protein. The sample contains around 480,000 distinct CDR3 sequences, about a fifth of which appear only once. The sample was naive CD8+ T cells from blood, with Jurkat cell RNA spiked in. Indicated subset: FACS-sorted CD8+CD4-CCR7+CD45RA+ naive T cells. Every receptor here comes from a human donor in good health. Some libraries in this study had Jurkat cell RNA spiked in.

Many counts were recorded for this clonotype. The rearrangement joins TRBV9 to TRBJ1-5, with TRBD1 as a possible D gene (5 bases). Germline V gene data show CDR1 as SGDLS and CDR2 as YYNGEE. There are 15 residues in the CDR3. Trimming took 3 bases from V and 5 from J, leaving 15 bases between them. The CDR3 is CASSAEGRSDQPQHF. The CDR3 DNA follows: TGTGCCAGCAGCGCCGAGGGGCGCAGCGATCAGCCCCAGCATTTT.

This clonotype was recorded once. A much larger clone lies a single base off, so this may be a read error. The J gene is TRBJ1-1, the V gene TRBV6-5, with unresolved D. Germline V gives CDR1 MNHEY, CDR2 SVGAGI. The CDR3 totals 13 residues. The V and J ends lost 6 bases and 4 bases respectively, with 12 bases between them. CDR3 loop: CASSSDVSTEAFF. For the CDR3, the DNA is TGTGCCAGCAGCTCGGACGTAAGCACTGAAGCTTTCTTT.

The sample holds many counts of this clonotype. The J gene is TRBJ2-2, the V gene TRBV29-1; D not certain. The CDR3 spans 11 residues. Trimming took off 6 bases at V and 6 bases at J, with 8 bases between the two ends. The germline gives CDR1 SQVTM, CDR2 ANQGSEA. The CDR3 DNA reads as TGCAGCGTCAGACTGTCCGGGGAGCTGTTTTTT. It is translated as CSVRLSGELFF.

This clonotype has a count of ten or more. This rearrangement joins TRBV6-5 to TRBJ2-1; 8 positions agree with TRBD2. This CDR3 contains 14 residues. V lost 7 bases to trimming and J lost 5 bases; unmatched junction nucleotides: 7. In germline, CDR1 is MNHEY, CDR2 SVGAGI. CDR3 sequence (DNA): TGTGCCAGCAACGGCGGGAGGCGAGACAATGAGCAGTTCTTC. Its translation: CASNGGRRDNEQFF.

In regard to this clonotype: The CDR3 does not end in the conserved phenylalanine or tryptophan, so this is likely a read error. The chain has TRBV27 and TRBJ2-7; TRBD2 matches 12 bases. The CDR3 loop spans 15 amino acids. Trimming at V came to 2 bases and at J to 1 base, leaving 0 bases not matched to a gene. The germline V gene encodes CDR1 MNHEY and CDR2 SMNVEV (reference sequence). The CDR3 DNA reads TGTGCCAGCAGTTTACTAGCGGGAGGGTCCTACGAGCAGTACCTC. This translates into CASSLLAGGSYEQYL.

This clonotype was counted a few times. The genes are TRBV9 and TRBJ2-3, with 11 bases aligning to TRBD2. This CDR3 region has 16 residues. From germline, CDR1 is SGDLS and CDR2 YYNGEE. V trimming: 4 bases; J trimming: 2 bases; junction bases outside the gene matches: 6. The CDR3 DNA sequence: TGTGCCAGCAGCTCTGGGACTAGCGGTTACACAGATACGCAGTATTTT. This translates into CASSSGTSGYTDTQYF.

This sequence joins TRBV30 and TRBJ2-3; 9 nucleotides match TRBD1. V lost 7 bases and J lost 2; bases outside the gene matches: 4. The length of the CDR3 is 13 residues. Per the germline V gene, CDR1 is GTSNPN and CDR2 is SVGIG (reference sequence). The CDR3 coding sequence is TGTGCCTTGGGGACAGGGCTCACAGATACGCAGTATTTT. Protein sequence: CALGTGLTDTQYF. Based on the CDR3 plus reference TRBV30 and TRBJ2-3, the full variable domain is SQTIHQWPATLVQPVGSPLSLECTVEGTSNPNLYWYRQAAGRGLQLLFYSVGIGQISSEVPQNLSASRPQDRQFILSSKKLLLSDSGFYLCALGTGLTDTQYFGPGTRLTVL.

In DNA form, the CDR3 reads TGTGCCAGCAGTTTCGTGACAGACCAAGAGACCCAGTACTTC. Translated, it gives CASSFVTDQETQYF. The chain is built from TRBV27 and TRBJ2-5, with TRBD1 as a possible D gene (5 bases). CDR1 and CDR2 from the germline V gene are MNHEY and SMNVEV (reference sequence). V lost 3 bases, J lost 0 bases, and 8 bases lay in between. The CDR3 length is 14 residues.

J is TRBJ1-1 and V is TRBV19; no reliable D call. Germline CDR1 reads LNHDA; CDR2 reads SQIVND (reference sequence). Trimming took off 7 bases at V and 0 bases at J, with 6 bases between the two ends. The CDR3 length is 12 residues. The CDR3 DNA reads TGTGCCAGTACACGGATGAACACTGAAGCTTTCTTT. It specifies CASTRMNTEAFF.

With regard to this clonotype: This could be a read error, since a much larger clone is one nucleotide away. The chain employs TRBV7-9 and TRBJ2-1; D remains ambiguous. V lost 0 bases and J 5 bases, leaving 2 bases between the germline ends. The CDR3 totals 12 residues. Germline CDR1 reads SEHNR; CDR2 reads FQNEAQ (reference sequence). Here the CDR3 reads CASSLAHNEQFF. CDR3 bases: TGTGCCAGCAGCTTAGCTCACAATGAGCAGTTCTTC.

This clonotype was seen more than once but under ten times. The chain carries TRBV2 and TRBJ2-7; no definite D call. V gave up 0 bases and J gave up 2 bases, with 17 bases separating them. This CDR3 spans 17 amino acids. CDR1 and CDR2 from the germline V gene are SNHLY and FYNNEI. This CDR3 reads CASSEAPPILGPYEQYF. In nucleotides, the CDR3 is TGTGCCAGCAGTGAAGCTCCACCCATCTTGGGCCCCTACGAGCAGTACTTC.

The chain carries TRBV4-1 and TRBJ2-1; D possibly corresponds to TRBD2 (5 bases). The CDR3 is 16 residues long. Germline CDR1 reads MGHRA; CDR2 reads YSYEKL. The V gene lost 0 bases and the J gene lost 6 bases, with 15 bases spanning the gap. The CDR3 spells CASSQDTGIPCNEQFF. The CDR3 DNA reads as TGCGCCAGCAGCCAAGATACGGGAATTCCCTGCAATGAGCAGTTCTTC.

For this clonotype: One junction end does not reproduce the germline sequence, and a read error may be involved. The CDR3 loop is CASSQVWTGGKMDTGTQYF. The CDR3 bases are TGTGCCAGCAGCCAAGTTTGGACAGGGGGCAAGATGGACACAGGTACGCAGTATTTT. The J gene is TRBJ2-3, the V gene TRBV3-1; 11 bases map to TRBD1. CDR3 length: 19 amino acids. Looked up from germline, CDR1 is LGHDT and CDR2 is YNNKEL (reference sequence).

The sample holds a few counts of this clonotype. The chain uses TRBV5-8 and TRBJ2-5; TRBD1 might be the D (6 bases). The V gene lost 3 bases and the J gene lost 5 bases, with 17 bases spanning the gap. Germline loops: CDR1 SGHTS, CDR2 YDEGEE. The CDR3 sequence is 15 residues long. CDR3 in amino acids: CASSSGTTTVETQYF. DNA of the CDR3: TGTGCCAGCAGCTCCGGGACAACCACGGTGGAGACCCAGTACTTC.